What follows is one T cell receptor beta chain and its context. The antigen is not known. PCR involved 60 Vbeta and 13 Jbeta primers. Original data processing: Later analysis identified 80 million to 90 million unique TCR beta chains, about 12 million shared. TCRdb's copy holds only in-frame clones and misses some; the assay was immunoSEQ multiplex PCR. The V and J calls and clone size come from that table; D and trimming were worked out from the DNA. This table lists approximately 130,000 clones. The entry originates in a study of cytomegalovirus exposure and HLA in healthy donors. Notes on the study in general: Altogether, some 160 TCR beta chains were recorded as cytomegalovirus-associated. It is likely that the observed cluster of highly shared sequence variants was a sequencing artifact.

Trimming removed 4 bases from V and 1 base from J, with 20 bases in between. The CDR3 covers 19 residues. Germline CDR1 is KGHSH and CDR2 is LQKENI. The specimen was PBMCs. This receptor was identified in a woman in her fifties or sixties in good health and CMV-seronegative. J is TRBJ2-6 and V is TRBV18, with TRBD1 as a possible D gene (6 bases). CDR3 DNA: TGTGCCAGCTCACTGGCCAGGGGCGTAACGACTTCTGGGGCCAACGTCCTGACTTTC. It translates to CASSLARGVTTSGANVLTF.